One and the same sample provided the 13 T cell receptor beta chains below, sequenced in a study of T cells in Graves' hyperthyroidism and ophthalmopathy. Authors of the study amplified TCR beta CDR3 regions from RNA transcripts. HTBI primers were used for first-round RT-PCR of the TCR CDR3. TCRdb passed the multiplex PCR reads through MiXCR, listing each CDR3 protein once. The sample yields approximately 560,000 distinct CDR3 sequences, more than 45% seen once. The sequencing input was peripheral blood or thyroid tissue (not recorded which). The receptors were gathered from a woman aged 18-29 years with Graves' hyperthyroidism.

The rearrangement uses TRBV24-1 and TRBJ2-2, with 8 bases matching TRBD2. The CDR3 loop spans 16 amino acids. The junction had 7 bases not matched to a gene; V was cut back by 6 bases and J by 2 bases. From germline, CDR1 is KGHDR and CDR2 SFDVKD. CDR3 sequence reads: CATSNSGTRNTGELFF. The CDR3 DNA sequence: TGTGCCACCAGTAATTCCGGGACTAGAAACACCGGGGAGCTGTTTTTT.

This chain connects TRBV5-1 to TRBJ1-4; D is unclear. CDR1 is SGHRS and CDR2 is YFSETQ in the germline V gene. Trimming cost V 4 bases and J 4 bases, with 11 bases left between them. The CDR3 runs to 14 residues. The CDR3 loop is CASSPQDYNEKLFF. The CDR3 DNA is TGCGCCAGCAGCCCGCAGGATTATAATGAAAAACTGTTTTTT.

Concerning this clonotype: A much larger clone is a single base away; this may be a read error. V and J are TRBV24-1 and TRBJ1-2; D unclear. The CDR3 covers 13 residues. Germline CDR1 KGHDR, CDR2 SFDVKD. This chain's CDR3 is CASSDRTPYGYTF. Here the CDR3 DNA reads TGTGCCAGCAGTGATCGGACTCCATATGGCTACACCTTC.

This clonotype was counted many times. The CDR3: CASSPTPSGEGETQYF. CDR3 DNA: TGTGCCAGCAGCCCCACTCCTAGCGGTGAGGGAGAGACCCAGTACTTC. V and J are TRBV7-6 and TRBJ2-5, with 7 bases lining up with TRBD2. Germline values: CDR1 SGHVS, CDR2 FNYEAQ. The CDR3 length is 16 residues. Trimming removed 5 bases from V and 4 bases from J; junction bases left unmatched: 13.

V is TRBV15 and J is TRBJ2-7, with D perhaps being TRBD1 or TRBD2 (5 bases each). The length of the CDR3 is 15 residues. The germline gives CDR1 LNHNV, CDR2 YYDKDF (reference sequence). Trimming shortened V by 4 bases and J by 2 bases, and 15 bases separated the two germline ends. The CDR3 reads CATSKLDTGPYEQYF. Written as DNA, the CDR3 is TGTGCCACCAGCAAACTAGATACGGGACCCTACGAGCAGTACTTC. Full variable domain (remainder filled in from reference TRBV15 and TRBJ2-7): DAMVIQNPRYQVTQFGKPVTLSCSQTLNHNVMYWYQQKSSQAPKLLFHYYDKDFNNEADTPDNFQSRRPNTSFCFLDIRSPGLGDTAMYLCATSKLDTGPYEQYFGPGTRLTVT.

For this clonotype: A much more abundant neighbour one base away suggests this may be a read error. V is TRBV2 and J is TRBJ1-2; TRBD1 is a possible D gene (6 bases). Trimming pared 4 bases from V and 6 bases from J, leaving 12 bases between. Germline CDR1 SNHLY, CDR2 FYNNEI. The CDR3 totals 13 residues. CDR3 DNA sequence: TGTGCCAGCAGTGGAAACAGGGAGGATGGCTACACCTTC. Translation gives CASSGNREDGYTF.

Worth noting for this clonotype: At one end, the junction sequence differs from germline, possibly due to a read error. The chain links TRBV7-3 to TRBJ1-4; TRBD1 matches at 8 bases. Germline-derived CDR1 and CDR2 are SGHTA and FQGTGA. CDR3 length: 16 residues. The CDR3 DNA follows: TGTGCCAGCAGCTTACAAAGACAGGGGTCCGGTGAAAAACTGTATTTT. Translating gives CASSLQRQGSGEKLYF.

This clonotype has ten or more counts. This chain uses TRBV2 with TRBJ1-4; TRBD1 matches at 9 bases. The CDR3 runs to 13 residues. Germline CDR1 and CDR2: SNHLY and FYNNEI. V lost 6 bases, J lost 7 bases, and 3 bases stayed unmatched. Here the CDR3 DNA reads TGTGCCAGCAGGGGACAGGGAGGTGAAAAACTGTTTTTT. Its protein product is CASRGQGGEKLFF.

V is TRBV14 and J is TRBJ2-7, with D perhaps TRBD1 (6 bases). This CDR3 is built from 14 residues. Trimming shortened V by 1 base and J by 3 bases, and 10 bases separated the two germline ends. Germline values: CDR1 SGHDN, CDR2 FVKESK. The DNA of the CDR3 is TGTGCCAGCAGCCAAGGGACAGACTTCTACGAGCAGTACTTC. This codes for CASSQGTDFYEQYF.

The chain employs TRBV2 and TRBJ1-2; D is perhaps TRBD1 (5 bases). Trimming removed 3 bases at V and 3 bases at J, with 8 bases between. The CDR3 extends over 13 amino acids. In germline, CDR1 is SNHLY, CDR2 FYNNEI. This CDR3 is CASSEQGDYGYTF. The CDR3 DNA sequence: TGTGCCAGCAGTGAGCAAGGGGACTATGGCTACACCTTC.

About this clonotype: One junction end disagrees with the germline gene, perhaps due to a read error. The chain links TRBV29-1 to TRBJ1-5; D ambiguous. The CDR3 is 11 amino acids. CDR1 and CDR2 from the germline V gene are SQVTM and ANQGSEA. CDR3 loop: CSARWDQTQHF. The CDR3 bases are TGCAGCGCTCGATGGGATCAGACCCAGCATTTT. The whole variable domain, remainder taken from reference TRBV29-1 and TRBJ1-5, is SAVISQKPSRDICQRGTSLTIQCQVDSQVTMMFWYRQQPGQSLTLIATANQGSEATYESGFVIDKFPISRPNLTFSTLTVSNMSPEDSSIYLCSARWDQTQHFGDGTRLSIL.

As to this clonotype: Since the CDR3 does not end with the conserved phenylalanine or tryptophan, this likely comes from a read error. The DNA is left out, because the CDR3 cannot be placed on it with certainty; the CDR3 is given as TCRdb lists it. This sequence joins TRBV7-6 and TRBJ2-5; TRBD1 reflects the table's D call only, with no check against the DNA. The CDR3 totals 16 residues, both ends included. CDR1 is SGHVS and CDR2 is FNYEAQ in the germline V gene. CDR3 sequence: CASSDGQGEGGYTFGS.

This chain joins TRBV19 and TRBJ1-2; perhaps TRBD1 as D (6 bases). CDR3 length: 12 amino acids. Germline CDR1 and CDR2: LNHDA and SQIVND (reference sequence). V lost 10 bases and J 8 bases, leaving 17 bases between the germline ends. The CDR3 DNA is TGTGCCACCTTCAGGGGTGGCAGCGGCTACACCTTC. This translates into CATFRGGSGYTF.